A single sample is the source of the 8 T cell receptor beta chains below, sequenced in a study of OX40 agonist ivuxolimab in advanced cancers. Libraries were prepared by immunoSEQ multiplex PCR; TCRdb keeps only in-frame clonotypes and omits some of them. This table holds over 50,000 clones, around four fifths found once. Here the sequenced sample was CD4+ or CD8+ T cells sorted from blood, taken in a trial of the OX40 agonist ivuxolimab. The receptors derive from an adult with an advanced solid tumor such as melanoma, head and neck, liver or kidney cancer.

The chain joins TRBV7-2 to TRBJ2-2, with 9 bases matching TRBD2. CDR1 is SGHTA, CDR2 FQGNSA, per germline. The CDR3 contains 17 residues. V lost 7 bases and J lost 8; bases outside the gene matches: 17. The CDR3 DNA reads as TGTGCCAGCACCGGCAGGGGTGGCGGGGGGGCCGCGGGGGAGCTGTTTTTT. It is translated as CASTGRGGGGAAGELFF.

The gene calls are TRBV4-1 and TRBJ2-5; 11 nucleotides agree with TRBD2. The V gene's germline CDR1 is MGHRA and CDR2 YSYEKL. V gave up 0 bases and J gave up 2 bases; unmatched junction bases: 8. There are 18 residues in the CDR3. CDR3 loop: CASSQDPNLAGGQETQYF. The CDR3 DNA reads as TGCGCCAGCAGCCAAGATCCCAATCTAGCGGGGGGACAAGAGACCCAGTACTTC.

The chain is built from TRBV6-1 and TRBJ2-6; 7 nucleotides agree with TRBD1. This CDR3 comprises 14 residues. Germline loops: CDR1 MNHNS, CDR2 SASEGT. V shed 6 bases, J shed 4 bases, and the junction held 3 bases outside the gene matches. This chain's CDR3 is CASRTGTGANVLTF. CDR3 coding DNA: TGTGCCAGCAGGACAGGGACCGGGGCCAACGTCCTGACTTTC.

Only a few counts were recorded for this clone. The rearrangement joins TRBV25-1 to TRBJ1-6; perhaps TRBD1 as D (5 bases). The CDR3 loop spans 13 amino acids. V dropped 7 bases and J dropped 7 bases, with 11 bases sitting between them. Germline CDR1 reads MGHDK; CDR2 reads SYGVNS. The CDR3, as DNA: TGTGCCAGCAAGTGGGACGGGAATTCACCCCTCCACTTT. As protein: CASKWDGNSPLHF.

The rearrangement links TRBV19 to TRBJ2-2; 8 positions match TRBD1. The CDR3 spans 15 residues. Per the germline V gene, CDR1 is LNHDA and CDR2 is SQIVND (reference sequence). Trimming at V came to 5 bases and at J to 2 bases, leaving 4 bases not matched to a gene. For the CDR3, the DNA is TGTGCCAGTAGTCCCGACAGGGGAAACACCGGGGAGCTGTTTTTT. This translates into CASSPDRGNTGELFF.

CDR3 DNA: TGTGCCAGCAGTCTAGCGGGGTTTTCCGGGGAGCTGTTTTTT. Encoded protein: CASSLAGFSGELFF. The chain couples TRBV2 to TRBJ2-2; TRBD2 aligns across 9 bases. With 5 bases clipped from V and 6 bases from J, the junction kept 4 bases outside the gene matches. Per the germline V gene, CDR1 is SNHLY and CDR2 is FYNNEI. The CDR3 runs 14 residues.

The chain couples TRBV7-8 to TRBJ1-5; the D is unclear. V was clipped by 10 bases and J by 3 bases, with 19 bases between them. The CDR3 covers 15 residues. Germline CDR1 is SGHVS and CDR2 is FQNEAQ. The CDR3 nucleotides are TGTGCCATCGGCGGGCCAGGCCGCCTCAATCAGCCCCAGCATTTT. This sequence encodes CAIGGPGRLNQPQHF.

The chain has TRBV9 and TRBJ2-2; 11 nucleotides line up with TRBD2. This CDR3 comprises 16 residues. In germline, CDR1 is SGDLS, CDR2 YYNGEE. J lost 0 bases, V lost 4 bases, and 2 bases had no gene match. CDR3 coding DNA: TGTGCCAGCAGCCTGACTAGCGGGGCGAACACCGGGGAGCTGTTTTTT. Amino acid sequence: CASSLTSGANTGELFF. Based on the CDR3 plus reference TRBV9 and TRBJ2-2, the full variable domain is DSGVTQTPKHLITATGQRVTLRCSPRSGDLSVYWYQQSLDQGLQFLIQYYNGEERAKGNILERFSAQQFPDLHSELNLSSLELGDSALYFCASSLTSGANTGELFFGEGSRLTVL.